Each of the 24 T cell receptor beta chains below was sequenced from the same sample in a study of T-cell reconstitution after alpha-beta-depleted transplantation in children. A TCRbeta library incorporating unique molecular identifiers was prepared. In TCRdb, the PCR reads were re-called with MiXCR into one record per CDR3 protein. The table records around 200,000 distinct CDR3 sequences, approximately 7% of them present only once. The sequences come from PBMCs from the stem cell graft donor, collected from the stem cell graft. These receptors were taken from a human donor who donated a stem cell graft to a child with Wiskott-Aldrich syndrome.

This clonotype was recorded at least ten times. The chain carries TRBV6-4 and TRBJ2-1; 10 nucleotides align to TRBD2. Germline values: CDR1 MRHNA, CDR2 SNTAGT. V lost 0 bases to trimming and J lost 4 bases; unmatched junction nucleotides: 0. The CDR3 sequence is 15 residues long. The DNA for the CDR3 is TGTGCCAGCAGTGACTCAGCGGGGGGGTACAATGAGCAGTTCTTC. Translating gives CASSDSAGGYNEQFF.

This clonotype was observed at least ten times. The chain has TRBV12-3 or TRBV12-4 and TRBJ1-1; D unclear. Trimming took 5 bases from V and 1 from J, leaving 14 bases between them. The CDR3 runs 15 residues. The CDR3 sequence: CASSISGLRNTEAFF. The CDR3 DNA is TGTGCCAGCAGTATTTCAGGACTGAGGAACACTGAAGCTTTCTTT.

This clonotype was seen at least ten times. The chain employs TRBV12-3 or TRBV12-4 and TRBJ2-5; D is possibly TRBD2 (6 bases). The CDR3 consists of 16 residues. Trimming shortened V by 6 bases and J by 5 bases, and 22 bases separated the two germline ends. The DNA for the CDR3 is TGTGCCAGCAGCTACGCCCTTGCGCGGGGCCTGGAGACCCAGTACTTC. Translated: CASSYALARGLETQYF.

The sample holds many counts of this clonotype. The chain uses TRBV9 and TRBJ1-1; D gene ambiguous. Between the trimmed V and J ends, which lost 0 bases and 5 bases, there was a span of 14 bases. CDR3 length equals 15 residues. Germline V gene lookup returns CDR1 SGDLS and CDR2 YYNGEE. CDR3 DNA sequence: TGTGCCAGCAGCGTAGCTCCGGGGAAGGAGACTGAAGCTTTCTTT. This encodes CASSVAPGKETEAFF. The whole variable domain, filled in from reference TRBV9 and TRBJ1-1, reads DSGVTQTPKHLITATGQRVTLRCSPRSGDLSVYWYQQSLDQGLQFLIQYYNGEERAKGNILERFSAQQFPDLHSELNLSSLELGDSALYFCASSVAPGKETEAFFGQGTRLTVV.

This clonotype was counted many times. The chain couples TRBV5-1 to TRBJ2-3; D is ambiguous. Germline CDR1 SGHRS, CDR2 YFSETQ. The ends were cut back, 1 base at V and 3 bases at J, with 12 bases in the middle. The CDR3 contains 15 residues. The CDR3 sequence is CASSLFGERTDTQYF. CDR3 nucleotide sequence: TGCGCCAGCAGCTTGTTTGGAGAGAGGACAGATACGCAGTATTTT.

This clonotype was detected ten times or more. This chain uses TRBV6-5 with TRBJ2-7; D is unresolved. V lost 2 bases to trimming and J lost 3 bases, with 8 bases between them. Germline CDR1 MNHEY, CDR2 SVGAGI. The CDR3 contains 13 residues. For the CDR3, the DNA is TGTGCCAGCAGTTACACGGCTAGCTACGAGCAGTACTTC. Translating it yields CASSYTASYEQYF.

This clonotype was counted ten times or more. The genes are TRBV2 and TRBJ1-2; D not resolved. Trimming stripped 6 bases from V and 7 bases from J, with 9 bases between. The CDR3 contains 11 residues. Germline lookup yields CDR1 SNHLY and CDR2 FYNNEI. The chain's CDR3 is CASSPVGGYTF. The CDR3 DNA reads TGTGCCAGCAGCCCTGTCGGTGGCTACACCTTC.

This clonotype was detected many times. The chain links TRBV6-1 to TRBJ1-3; D may be TRBD1 (6 bases). CDR3 length: 14 residues. The germline CDR1 and CDR2 sequences are MNHNS and SASEGT. The V and J ends lost 6 bases and 3 bases respectively, with 12 bases between them. CDR3 loop: CASRDWTVGNTIYF. The CDR3 DNA is TGTGCCAGCAGGGACTGGACAGTTGGAAACACCATATATTTT.

This clonotype occurred many times. V usage is TRBV9 and J usage is TRBJ1-6; D not resolved. Germline V lookup: CDR1 SGDLS, CDR2 YYNGEE. Trimming pared 0 bases from V and 13 bases from J, leaving 14 bases between. The CDR3 consists of 14 residues. This CDR3 is CASSVEDGKSPLHF. The CDR3 DNA follows: TGTGCCAGCAGCGTAGAGGACGGGAAATCCCCCCTCCACTTT.

V usage is TRBV7-2 and J usage is TRBJ2-4, with D possibly called TRBD1 or TRBD2 (5 bases each). This CDR3 has 16 residues. Germline loops: CDR1 SGHTA, CDR2 FQGNSA. Trimming removed 1 base at V and 1 base at J, with 11 bases between. This CDR3 reads CASSLEGEWAKNIQYF. CDR3 coding DNA: TGTGCCAGCAGCTTAGAAGGGGAGTGGGCCAAAAACATTCAGTACTTC.

This chain links TRBV28 with TRBJ2-7, with 8 bases identical to TRBD1. Germline CDR1 reads MDHEN; CDR2 reads SYDVKM. V trimming: 3 bases; J trimming: 4 bases; junction bases outside the gene matches: 2. The length of the CDR3 is 13 residues. CDR3 protein: CASSFDRGYEQYF. The CDR3 DNA is TGTGCCAGCAGTTTCGACAGGGGTTACGAGCAGTACTTC.

This clonotype has ten or more counts. This rearrangement joins TRBV4-3 to TRBJ2-7, with D tentatively TRBD1 or TRBD2 (5 bases each). Trimming left V 0 bases short and J 2 bases short, with 11 bases between. Germline CDR1 LGHNA, CDR2 YSLEER. CDR3 size: 15 residues. CDR3 loop: CASSQEWGSPYEQYF. For the CDR3, the DNA is TGCGCCAGCAGCCAAGAGTGGGGGAGTCCCTACGAGCAGTACTTC.

This clonotype was found a few times. V usage is TRBV11-3 and J usage is TRBJ1-5; tentatively, D is TRBD1 (5 bases). The CDR3 is made up of 22 amino acids. The V gene lost 1 base and the J gene lost 0 bases, with 28 bases spanning the gap. Germline V gives CDR1 SGHNT, CDR2 YENEEA. CDR3: CASSLVPTGAAARPYSNQPQHF. The CDR3 DNA is TGTGCCAGCAGCTTAGTCCCAACAGGTGCGGCAGCGCGACCATATAGCAATCAGCCCCAGCATTTT.

V usage is TRBV11-2 and J usage is TRBJ2-1; a possible D gene is TRBD2 (5 bases). The ends were cut back, 2 bases at V and 2 bases at J, with 7 bases in the middle. Germline assignment: CDR1 SGHAT and CDR2 FQNNGV. This CDR3 is 14 amino acids long. CDR3 sequence (DNA): TGTGCCAGCAGCTTACAGCGGACCTACAATGAGCAGTTCTTC. This codes for CASSLQRTYNEQFF.

This sequence joins TRBV12-3 or TRBV12-4 and TRBJ2-1; 8 bases agree with TRBD1. The CDR3 runs 15 residues. The J segment lost 8 bases and the V segment lost 5 bases, leaving 11 bases of the junction unmatched. The CDR3 here is CASSGVRGLRDEQFF. The CDR3 DNA is TGTGCCAGCAGTGGGGTCAGGGGGCTTAGAGATGAGCAGTTCTTC.

This clonotype was seen ten or more times. The chain has TRBV20-1 and TRBJ2-7; perhaps TRBD1 as D (6 bases). CDR1 is DFQATT, CDR2 SNEGSKA, per germline (reference sequence). The V and J ends lost 1 base and 4 bases respectively, with 20 bases between them. The CDR3 is made up of 16 amino acids. The CDR3, as DNA: TGCAGTGCTAGAGGCGACAGGCATGGGTTCACATACGAGCAGTACTTC. This gives the protein CSARGDRHGFTYEQYF.

The chain uses TRBV29-1 and TRBJ2-7; 10 bases fit TRBD2. The CDR3 has 20 residues. With V trimmed by 4 bases and J by 2 bases, 23 bases remained unmatched. The germline CDR1 and CDR2 sequences are SQVTM and ANQGSEA. CDR3 nucleotide sequence: TGCAGCGTTGTGGCTAGCGGGAGTCACCGAGTCGACAGCATCCCCTACGAGCAGTACTTC. Encoded protein: CSVVASGSHRVDSIPYEQYF.

This clonotype has at least ten counts. The gene calls are TRBV12-3 or TRBV12-4 and TRBJ2-5, with TRBD1 as a possible D gene (5 bases). The V gene lost 1 base and the J gene lost 2 bases, with 11 bases spanning the gap. This CDR3 spans 15 amino acids. The DNA of the CDR3 is TGTGCCAGCAGTTTAGAGACAGCAAATCAAGAGACCCAGTACTTC. This translates into CASSLETANQETQYF.

There are many counts of this clonotype. V usage is TRBV5-1 and J usage is TRBJ1-2; 7 bases agree with TRBD1. The CDR3 loop spans 13 amino acids. Germline V gene data show CDR1 as SGHRS and CDR2 as YFSETQ. With 3 bases clipped from V and 9 bases from J, the junction kept 8 bases outside the gene matches. This chain's CDR3 is CASSSGTETRYTF. The CDR3 DNA is TGCGCCAGCAGCTCCGGGACAGAGACGCGCTACACCTTC.

This clonotype was found many times. The genes are TRBV4-3 and TRBJ1-5; D ambiguous. Trimming removed 1 base from V and 2 bases from J, with 6 bases in between. The germline V gene encodes CDR1 LGHNA and CDR2 YSLEER. The CDR3 has 14 residues. CDR3 protein: CASSQAVGNQPQHF. The CDR3 DNA sequence: TGCGCCAGCAGCCAAGCAGTGGGCAATCAGCCCCAGCATTTT.

This clonotype has a count of ten or more. The chain joins TRBV25-1 to TRBJ2-7, with unresolved D. The V gene's germline CDR1 is MGHDK and CDR2 SYGVNS. V shed 8 bases and J shed 6 bases, with 20 bases lying between them. The CDR3 length is 14 residues. DNA for the CDR3: TGTGCCAGCGGGCGTGGGGTTCTCGGGCCCGAGCAGTACTTC. Encoded protein: CASGRGVLGPEQYF.

In regard to this clonotype: A much larger clonotype is one base distant, so this may be a read error. The rearrangement joins TRBV20-1 to TRBJ2-7; D possibly matches TRBD1 or TRBD2 (5 bases each). The CDR3 contains 17 residues. Germline loops: CDR1 DFQATT, CDR2 SNEGSKA (reference sequence). Here the CDR3 reads CCARDSSARGFSYEQYF. The CDR3 coding sequence is TGCTGTGCTAGAGATTCCAGCGCGAGGGGCTTCTCCTACGAGCAGTACTTC.

The V and J genes are TRBV7-2 and TRBJ1-1; D is uncertain. Between the trimmed V and J ends, which lost 4 bases and 11 bases, there was a span of 11 bases. Germline V gene lookup returns CDR1 SGHTA and CDR2 FQGNSA. This CDR3 comprises 11 residues. The CDR3 region is CASSSNSQAFF. The CDR3 DNA is TGTGCCAGCAGCTCTAACAGCCAGGCTTTCTTT.

There are many counts of this clonotype. The chain carries TRBV15 and TRBJ1-3; no clear D. Germline assignment: CDR1 LNHNV and CDR2 YYDKDF (reference sequence). CDR3 length: 15 amino acids. V dropped 0 bases and J dropped 0 bases, with 6 bases sitting between them. CDR3 in DNA: TGTGCCACCAGCAGAGATCTTCTCTCTGGAAACACCATATATTTT. It specifies CATSRDLLSGNTIYF.